The rows below give T cell receptor beta chains drawn from one sample of a study of cytomegalovirus exposure and HLA in healthy donors. Here immunoSEQ multiplex PCR was the method, and the copy in TCRdb shows in-frame clones only, minus some. The sample records roughly 180,000 clones, 80% to 90% being singletons. Sequencing used PBMCs. These receptors originate from a man aged 18 to 30 in good health and CMV-seropositive. CDR3s include the opening cysteine and the closing phenylalanine or tryptophan. The order of the fields is V gene, J gene, CDR3 protein.

v_gene: TRBV5-1
j_gene: TRBJ2-3
CDR3aa: CASSPTRQGAADTQYF

v_gene: TRBV6-4
j_gene: TRBJ2-5
CDR3aa: CASRGTSGQETQYF

v_gene: TRBV5-1
j_gene: TRBJ2-2
CDR3aa: CASSPGQGELGELFF

v_gene: TRBV7-2
j_gene: TRBJ2-5
CDR3aa: CASSLWGGGETQYF

v_gene: TRBV7-9
j_gene: TRBJ1-6
CDR3aa: CASSPDHLGRNSPLHF

v_gene: TRBV29-1
j_gene: TRBJ2-7
CDR3aa: CSVGGGAYEQYF

v_gene: TRBV19
j_gene: TRBJ1-1
CDR3aa: CASSPAGSREGTEAFF

v_gene: TRBV2
j_gene: TRBJ2-7
CDR3aa: CASSRLATYEQYF

v_gene: TRBV27
j_gene: TRBJ2-7
CDR3aa: CASSLTGDLLYEQYF

v_gene: TRBV4-2
j_gene: TRBJ1-1
CDR3aa: CASRRTGLDALDTEAFF

v_gene: TRBV28
j_gene: TRBJ1-5
CDR3aa: CASSSLVVGRLGGRDSNQPQHF

v_gene: TRBV5-1
j_gene: TRBJ1-4
CDR3aa: CASSLTGVGEKLFF

v_gene: TRBV27
j_gene: TRBJ1-2
CDR3aa: CASSLRGRRYGYTF

v_gene: TRBV18
j_gene: TRBJ1-6
CDR3aa: CASSAMDRSQSGNSPLHF

v_gene: TRBV5-6
j_gene: TRBJ2-7
CDR3aa: CASSSRTSYEQYF

v_gene: TRBV30
j_gene: TRBJ1-4
CDR3aa: CAWSSGTGANEKLFF

v_gene: TRBV7-8
j_gene: TRBJ2-4
CDR3aa: CASSLGLAGKNIQYF

v_gene: TRBV15
j_gene: TRBJ1-4
CDR3aa: CATDTRTGGEKLFF

v_gene: TRBV6-5
j_gene: TRBJ1-2
CDR3aa: CASTQAPGQNYGYTF

v_gene: TRBV2
j_gene: TRBJ2-2
CDR3aa: CAWDLFTGELFF

v_gene: TRBV18
j_gene: TRBJ2-7
CDR3aa: CASSPISGTGDEQYF

v_gene: TRBV5-4
j_gene: TRBJ1-1
CDR3aa: CASSVPGRAFF

v_gene: TRBV5-4
j_gene: TRBJ2-3
CDR3aa: CASSLVPSLSSGGHTDTQYF

v_gene: TRBV6-5
j_gene: TRBJ2-7
CDR3aa: CASSYSPPGHQEQYF

v_gene: TRBV29-1
j_gene: TRBJ1-1
CDR3aa: CSVGGTGDLGAFF

v_gene: TRBV27
j_gene: TRBJ1-6
CDR3aa: CASQLSYNSPLHF

v_gene: TRBV18
j_gene: TRBJ1-2
CDR3aa: CASRRTGTVANYGYTF

v_gene: TRBV1
j_gene: TRBJ2-5
CDR3aa: CTSSQTTSGGLQETQYF

v_gene: TRBV4-2
j_gene: TRBJ1-4
CDR3aa: CASREQGQGEKLFF

v_gene: TRBV6-5
j_gene: TRBJ2-1
CDR3aa: CASSPTSLYNEQFF

v_gene: TRBV27
j_gene: TRBJ2-7
CDR3aa: CASSLWRTGYEQYF

v_gene: TRBV4-3
j_gene: TRBJ2-3
CDR3aa: CASSQSGTSGGATDTQYF

v_gene: TRBV29-1
j_gene: TRBJ2-3
CDR3aa: CSVPWADTQYF

v_gene: TRBV6-1
j_gene: TRBJ2-3
CDR3aa: CASSVSGGATDTQYF

v_gene: TRBV10-2
j_gene: TRBJ2-6
CDR3aa: CASSPGQGTGANVLTF

v_gene: TRBV5-6
j_gene: TRBJ1-1
CDR3aa: CASSLPQMNTEAFF

v_gene: TRBV7-8
j_gene: TRBJ2-5
CDR3aa: CASRRTFRSQETQYF

v_gene: TRBV7-6
j_gene: TRBJ2-1
CDR3aa: CASSLVARTRDNEQFF

v_gene: TRBV12-5
j_gene: TRBJ2-7
CDR3aa: CASGLRVGRVYEQYF

v_gene: TRBV7-2
j_gene: TRBJ1-4
CDR3aa: CASTRQLNEKLFF

v_gene: TRBV28
j_gene: TRBJ1-2
CDR3aa: CASRGFGTGPNYGYTF

v_gene: TRBV28
j_gene: TRBJ2-2
CDR3aa: CASSLTSGYTGELFF